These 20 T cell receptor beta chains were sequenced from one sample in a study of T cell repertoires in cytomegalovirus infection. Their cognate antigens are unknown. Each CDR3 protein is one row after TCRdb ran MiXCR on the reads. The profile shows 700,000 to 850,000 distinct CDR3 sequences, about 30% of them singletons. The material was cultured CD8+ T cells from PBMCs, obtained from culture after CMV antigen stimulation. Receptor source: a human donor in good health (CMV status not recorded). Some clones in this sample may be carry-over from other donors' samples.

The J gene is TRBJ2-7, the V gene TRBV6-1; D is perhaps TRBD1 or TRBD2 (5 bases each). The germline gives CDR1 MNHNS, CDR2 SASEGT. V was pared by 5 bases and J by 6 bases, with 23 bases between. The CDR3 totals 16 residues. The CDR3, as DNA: TGTGCCAGCAGTCACGAAAACGGGGCCCATCTTCGCGAGCAGTACGTC. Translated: CASSHENGAHLREQYV.

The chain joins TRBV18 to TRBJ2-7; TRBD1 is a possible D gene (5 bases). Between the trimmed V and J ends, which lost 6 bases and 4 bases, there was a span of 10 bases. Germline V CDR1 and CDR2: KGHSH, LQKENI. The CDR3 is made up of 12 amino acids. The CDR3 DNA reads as TGTGCCAGCTCTCACGACAGTTACGAGCAGTACGTC. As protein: CASSHDSYEQYV.

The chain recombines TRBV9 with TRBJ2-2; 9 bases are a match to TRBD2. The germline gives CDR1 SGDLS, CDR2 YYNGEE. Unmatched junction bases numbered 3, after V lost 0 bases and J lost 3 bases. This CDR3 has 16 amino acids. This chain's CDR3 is CASSVALAGYTGELFF. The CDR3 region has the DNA TGTGCCAGCAGCGTAGCACTAGCGGGCTACACCGGGGAGCTGTTTTTT.

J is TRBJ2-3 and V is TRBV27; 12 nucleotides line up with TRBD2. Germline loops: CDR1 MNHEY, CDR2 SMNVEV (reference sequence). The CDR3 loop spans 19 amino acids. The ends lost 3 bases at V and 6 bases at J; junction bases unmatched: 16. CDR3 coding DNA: TGTGCCAGCAGTTTCCAGAGCCTAGCGGGGGGGCCGGGTATGGATACGCAGTATTTT. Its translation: CASSFQSLAGGPGMDTQYF.

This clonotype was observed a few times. The CDR3 coding sequence is TGTGCCAGCAGTGAACTAGCGGGGGGGCCAGGTAATGAGCAGTTCTTC. As protein: CASSELAGGPGNEQFF. The V gene is TRBV6-1, the J gene TRBJ2-1; 12 bases are shared with TRBD2. The CDR3 consists of 16 residues. Germline V gives CDR1 MNHNS, CDR2 SASEGT. The V segment lost 2 bases and the J segment 7 bases; nucleotides outside the gene matches: 6.

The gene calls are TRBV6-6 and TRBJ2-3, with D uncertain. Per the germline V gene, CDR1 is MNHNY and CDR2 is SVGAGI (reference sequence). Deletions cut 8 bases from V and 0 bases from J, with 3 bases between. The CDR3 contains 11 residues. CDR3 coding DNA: TGTGCCAGCTTAAGCACAGATACGCAGTATTTT. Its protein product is CASLSTDTQYF.

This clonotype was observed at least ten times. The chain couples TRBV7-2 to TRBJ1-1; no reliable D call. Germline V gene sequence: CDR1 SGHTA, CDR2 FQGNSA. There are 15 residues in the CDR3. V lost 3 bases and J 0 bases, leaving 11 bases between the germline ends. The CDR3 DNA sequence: TGTGCCAGCAGCTTGAGGAACAGCATGAACACTGAAGCTTTCTTT. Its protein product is CASSLRNSMNTEAFF.

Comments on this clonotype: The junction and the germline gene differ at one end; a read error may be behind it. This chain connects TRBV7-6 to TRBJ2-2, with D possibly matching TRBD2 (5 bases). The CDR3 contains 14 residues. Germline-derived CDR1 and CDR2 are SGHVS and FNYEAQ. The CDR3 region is CASSFAGSTGEPFF. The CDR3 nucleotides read TGTGCCAGCAGCTTTGCGGGTTCCACCGGGGAGCCGTTTTTT.

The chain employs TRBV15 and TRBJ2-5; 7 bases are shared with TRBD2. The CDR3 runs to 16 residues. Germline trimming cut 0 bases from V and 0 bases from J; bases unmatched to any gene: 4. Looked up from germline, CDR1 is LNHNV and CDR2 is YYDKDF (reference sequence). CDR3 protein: CATSREPAGYQETQYF. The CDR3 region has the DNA TGTGCCACCAGCAGAGAACCAGCGGGGTACCAAGAGACCCAGTACTTC.

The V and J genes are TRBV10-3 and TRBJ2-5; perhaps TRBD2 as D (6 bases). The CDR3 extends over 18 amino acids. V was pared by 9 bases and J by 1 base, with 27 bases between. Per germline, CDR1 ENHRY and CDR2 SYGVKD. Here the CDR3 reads CAISRPEGRKTIQETQYF. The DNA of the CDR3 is TGTGCCATTTCTCGACCGGAGGGCCGGAAGACCATCCAAGAGACCCAGTACTTC.

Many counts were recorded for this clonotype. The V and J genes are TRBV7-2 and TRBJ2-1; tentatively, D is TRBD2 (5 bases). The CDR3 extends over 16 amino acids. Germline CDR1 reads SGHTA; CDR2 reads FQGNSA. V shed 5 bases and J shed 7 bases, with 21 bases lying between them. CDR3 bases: TGTGCCAGCAGCCTATTGGATCGAGGGCGCGTAAATGAGCAGTTCTTC. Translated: CASSLLDRGRVNEQFF.

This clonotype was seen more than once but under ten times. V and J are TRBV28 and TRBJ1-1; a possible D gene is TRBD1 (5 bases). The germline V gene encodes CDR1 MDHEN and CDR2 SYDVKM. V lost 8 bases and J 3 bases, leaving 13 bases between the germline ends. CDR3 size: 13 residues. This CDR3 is CASGGAGDTEAFF. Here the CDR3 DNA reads TGTGCCAGCGGAGGGGCGGGGGACACTGAAGCTTTCTTT.

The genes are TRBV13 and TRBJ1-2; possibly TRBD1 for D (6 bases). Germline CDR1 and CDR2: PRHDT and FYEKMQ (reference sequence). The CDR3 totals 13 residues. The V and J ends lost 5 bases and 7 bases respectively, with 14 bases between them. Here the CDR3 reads CASSQTGLFGYTF. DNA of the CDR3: TGTGCCAGCAGCCAAACAGGGCTTTTTGGCTACACCTTC.

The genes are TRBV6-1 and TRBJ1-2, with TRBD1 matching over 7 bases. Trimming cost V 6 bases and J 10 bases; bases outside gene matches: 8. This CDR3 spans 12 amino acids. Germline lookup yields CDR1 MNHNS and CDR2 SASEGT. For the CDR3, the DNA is TGTGCCAGCAGACAGGGGTATGATGACTACACCTTC. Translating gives CASRQGYDDYTF.

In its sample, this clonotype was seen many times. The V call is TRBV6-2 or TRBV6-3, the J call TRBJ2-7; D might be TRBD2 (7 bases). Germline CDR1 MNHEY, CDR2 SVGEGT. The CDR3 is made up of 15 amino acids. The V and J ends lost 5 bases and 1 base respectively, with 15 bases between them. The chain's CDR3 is CASSPLGGASYEQYV. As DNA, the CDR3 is TGTGCCAGCAGTCCTCTTGGGGGGGCTTCCTACGAGCAGTACGTC.

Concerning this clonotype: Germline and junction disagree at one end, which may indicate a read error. The CDR3 protein is CASSFLSELSF. CDR3 coding DNA: TGTGCCAGCAGTTTTCTGTCGGAGCTGTCTTTT. This chain connects TRBV12-3 or TRBV12-4 to TRBJ2-2; D gene ambiguous. The CDR3 contains 11 residues.

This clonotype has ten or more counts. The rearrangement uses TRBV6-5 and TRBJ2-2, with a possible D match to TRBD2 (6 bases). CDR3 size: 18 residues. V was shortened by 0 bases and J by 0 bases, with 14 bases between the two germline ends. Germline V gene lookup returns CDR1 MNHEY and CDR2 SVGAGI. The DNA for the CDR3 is TGTGCCAGCAGTTACTCAGGCAGGGAGGTCGCGAACACCGGGGAGCTGTTTTTT. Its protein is CASSYSGREVANTGELFF.

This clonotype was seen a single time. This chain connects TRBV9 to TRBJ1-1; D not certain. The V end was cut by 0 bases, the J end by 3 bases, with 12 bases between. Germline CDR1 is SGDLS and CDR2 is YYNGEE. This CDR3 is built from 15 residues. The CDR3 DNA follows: TGTGCCAGCAGCGTAGAACAAGGTCCGGACACTGAAGCTTTCTTT. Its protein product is CASSVEQGPDTEAFF.

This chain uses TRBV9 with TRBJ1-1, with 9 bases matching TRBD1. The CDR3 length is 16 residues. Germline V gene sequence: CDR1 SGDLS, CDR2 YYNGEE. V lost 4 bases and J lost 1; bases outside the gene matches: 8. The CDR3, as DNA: TGTGCCAGCAGCCCTACAGGGGGCATTGGGAACACTGAAGCTTTCTTT. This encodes CASSPTGGIGNTEAFF.

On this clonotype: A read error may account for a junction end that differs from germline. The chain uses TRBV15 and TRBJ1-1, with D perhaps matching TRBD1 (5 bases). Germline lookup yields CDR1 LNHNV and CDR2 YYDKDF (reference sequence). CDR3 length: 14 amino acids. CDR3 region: CTTSLAGSGTEAFF. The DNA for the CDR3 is TGTACCACCAGCCTTGCAGGGTCCGGCACTGAAGCTTTCTTT. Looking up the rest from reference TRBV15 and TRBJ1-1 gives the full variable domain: DAMVIQNPRYQVTQFGKPVTLSCSQTLNHNVMYWYQQKSSQAPKLLFHYYDKDFNNEADTPDNFQSRRPNTSFCFLDIRSPGLGDTAMYLCTTSLAGSGTEAFFGQGTRLTVV.